This entry is about one T cell receptor beta chain. No cognate antigen has been identified for it. Base qualities are missing; no much larger clone stands one base away. The meaning of the sample's time point label: about 28 days (+/-7) after the second vaccine dose. Because spike-specific TCR depth and breadth did not differ between the two schedules, AZD1222 recipients who got a second dose at roughly 4 weeks were pooled with those who got a second dose at roughly 12 weeks. Vaccinee samples were obtained from the UK trials COV001 and COV002, which included a single-blind randomized controlled phase 2/3 trial of AZD1222 (ChAdOx1 nCoV-19) in healthy adults. For TCRbeta chain sequencing, PBMC samples from trial participants were taken at day 0 and at day 28 after the second dose. The germline V and J ends show losses of 9 bases and 4 bases respectively, and no gene match explains 8 bases of the junction. The CDR3 covers 14 residues, taking in both the cysteine and the phenylalanine. CDR3 DNA is the only sequence kept; it has 42 bases, read in frame from the first base. The germline V gene encodes CDR1 SNHLY and CDR2 FYNNEI.

The data originate from a study of T cell responses to AZD1222 COVID-19 vaccine (dated by TCRdb to about 2021). As for the study more broadly: TCR sequencing was performed for approximately 240 trial participants, of whom around 200 were given two doses of AZD1222 and some 26 were given two doses of MenACWY control vaccine. Trial participants were enrolled by age into 18-55, 56-69 and 70-plus year subgroups, with roughly 150, 30 and 60 TCR-sequenced participants respectively. Findings and caveats that apply to the study as a whole: Conclusions about previously exposed vaccinees are limited because only 6 or 7 AZD1222 recipients were SARS-CoV-2 seropositive at baseline. Participants were mostly white British, with more females than males. The authors suggested clonal diversity may have been underestimated. CD4 TCRs associated with the vaccine covered the entire spike protein, and the dominant responses were in regions 160-218 and 743-854. Spike-specific TCR breadth and depth rose significantly after two AZD1222 doses compared with day 0 and with MenACWY recipients. The 56-69-year group was small, and its depth increase did not reach significance, likely because of low power. Reportedly, almost half of the unique spike-specific TCRs recognized epitopes lying outside the regions that are mutated in the B.1.351 and B.1.1.7 variants. Because no day 14 peak-response samples were available, the repertoires could be characterized only after the peak T cell response.

The CDR3 regions of human TCRbeta chains were analyzed by immunosequencing. The paper's data handling went like this. TCRs in the repertoires were compared against a reference library of SARS-CoV-2-specific TCRs that had been generated with the MIRA antigen-specificity platform. Breadth meant the fraction of unique TCRs that were SARS-CoV-2-associated, whereas depth meant the fraction of total T cells that were SARS-CoV-2-associated. Using the MIRA data, every spike-specific TCR was mapped to the spike region that the TCR reacted to and assigned to either a CD4 or a CD8 class. Log10-transformed breadth and depth values were compared by one-way ANOVA with Sidak's multiple comparisons tests. TCRdb carries this immuneACCESS record with in-frame sequences only. Its versions omit some clonotypes, under half of them owing to an unresolved V gene in the studies checked, with the rest unexplained. Clone size and the V and J calls come from that table; the DNA yielded D and trimming. The sample records 100,000 to 120,000 clones, approximately 89% of which are singletons. The ten biggest clones cover 35% to 55% of the sample.

The receptor's source is an adult who received the AZD1222 COVID-19 vaccine. The sequenced sample was peripheral blood, obtained 28 days after the second AZD1222 dose. The chain employs TRBV2 and TRBJ1-3; 8 junctional bases match TRBD1. Here the CDR3 is given as CASLRDRMGNTIYF. The base sequence is TGTGCCAGTCTCAGGGACAGGATGGGAAACACCATATATTTT.